The 6 T cell receptor beta chains given below trace back to one sample, sequenced in a study of cytomegalovirus exposure and HLA in healthy donors. The PCR had 60 Vbeta and 13 Jbeta primers. Sequencing was performed with immunoSEQ multiplex PCR; in TCRdb, only in-frame clones are kept and a portion is missing. The sample lists some 99,000 clones; 77% were seen once. Sequencing used PBMCs. These receptors came from a female donor in good health and CMV-seronegative.

The J gene is TRBJ1-3, the V gene TRBV30; a weak D match, TRBD1 (5 bases). There are 15 residues in the CDR3. Trimming took off 5 bases at V and 2 bases at J, with 16 bases between the two ends. Germline V lookup: CDR1 GTSNPN, CDR2 SVGIG (reference sequence). Written as DNA, the CDR3 is TGTGCCTGGGCTGGGGGAGGTGCCGCTGGAAACACCATATATTTT. Translating gives CAWAGGGAAGNTIYF.

This clone occurred a few times. The genes are TRBV5-6 and TRBJ1-5; D gene unclear. Trimming left V 0 bases short and J 4 bases short, with 8 bases between. Per germline, CDR1 SGHDT and CDR2 YYEEEE. The CDR3 is 14 residues long. CDR3 sequence: CASSLVGLNQPQHF. The CDR3 DNA reads TGTGCCAGCAGCTTGGTAGGACTAAATCAGCCCCAGCATTTT.

This clone appeared once. The rearrangement uses TRBV4-1 and TRBJ1-2, with TRBD1 matching 7 bases. CDR3 size: 16 residues. CDR1 and CDR2 from the germline V gene are MGHRA and YSYEKL. V lost 1 base and J lost 4; bases outside the gene matches: 9. The CDR3 DNA follows: TGCGCCAGCAGCCAAGGTACCTTCCGGGACAGCTATGGCTACACCTTC. Its protein product is CASSQGTFRDSYGYTF.

This clone showed up just a few times. The gene calls are TRBV6-1 and TRBJ1-2; D is ambiguous. Trimming took off 1 base at V and 4 bases at J, with 16 bases between the two ends. Looked up from germline, CDR1 is MNHNS and CDR2 is SASEGT. CDR3 size: 16 residues. DNA for the CDR3: TGTGCCAGCAGTGAAGGTCAGGCCTTTCCTACCTATGGCTACACCTTC. It codes for CASSEGQAFPTYGYTF.

This clone was detected a few times. The J gene is TRBJ2-7, the V gene TRBV6-1, with 9 bases aligning to TRBD1. The germline V gene has CDR1 MNHNS and CDR2 SASEGT. The V gene end was trimmed by 5 bases and the J gene end by 5 bases; junction bases not matched to a gene: 1. This CDR3 spans 12 amino acids. DNA of the CDR3: TGTGCCAGCAGTAGGACAGGGGACGAGCAGTACTTC. It translates to CASSRTGDEQYF.

The chain couples TRBV10-3 to TRBJ2-7; perhaps TRBD1 as D (6 bases). Germline V gene sequence: CDR1 ENHRY, CDR2 SYGVKD. Trimming removed 3 bases from V and 1 base from J, with 10 bases in between. This CDR3 is built from 14 residues. The CDR3 reads CAISERTVSYEQYF. CDR3 DNA: TGTGCCATCAGTGAAAGGACAGTATCCTACGAGCAGTACTTC.